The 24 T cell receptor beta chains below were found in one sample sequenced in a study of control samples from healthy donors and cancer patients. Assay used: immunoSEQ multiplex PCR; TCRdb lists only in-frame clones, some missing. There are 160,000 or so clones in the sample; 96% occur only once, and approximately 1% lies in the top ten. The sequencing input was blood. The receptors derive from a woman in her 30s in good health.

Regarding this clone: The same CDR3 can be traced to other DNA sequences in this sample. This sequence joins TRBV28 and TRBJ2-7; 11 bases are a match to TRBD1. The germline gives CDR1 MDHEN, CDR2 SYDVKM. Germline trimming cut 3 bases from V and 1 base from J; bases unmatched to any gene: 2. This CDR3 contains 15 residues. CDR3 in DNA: TGTGCCAGCAGTTTTGGGACAGGGGGGTCCTACGAGCAGTACTTC. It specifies CASSFGTGGSYEQYF.

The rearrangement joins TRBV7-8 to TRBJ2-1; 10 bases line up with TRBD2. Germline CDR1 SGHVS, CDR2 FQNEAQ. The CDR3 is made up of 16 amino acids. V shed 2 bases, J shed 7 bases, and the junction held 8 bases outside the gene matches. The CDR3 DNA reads TGTGCCAGCAGCTTAAGGGAGCGGGGGGGTTGGAATGAGCAGTTCTTC. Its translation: CASSLRERGGWNEQFF.

CDR3 DNA sequence: TGTGCCAGCAGTTACCGAGACAGGGGAGGTGACTACGAGCAGTACTTC. Protein: CASSYRDRGGDYEQYF. The rearrangement uses TRBV6-5 and TRBJ2-7; TRBD1 aligns across 8 bases. CDR3 size: 16 residues. Germline V gene sequence: CDR1 MNHEY, CDR2 SVGAGI. The V gene end was trimmed by 2 bases and the J gene end by 3 bases; junction bases not matched to a gene: 9.

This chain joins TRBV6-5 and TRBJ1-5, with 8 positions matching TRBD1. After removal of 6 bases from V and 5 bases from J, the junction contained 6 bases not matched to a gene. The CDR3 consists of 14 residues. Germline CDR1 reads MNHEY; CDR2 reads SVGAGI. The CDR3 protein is CASRGTGSYQPQHF. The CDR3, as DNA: TGTGCCAGCAGAGGGACAGGATCTTATCAGCCCCAGCATTTT.

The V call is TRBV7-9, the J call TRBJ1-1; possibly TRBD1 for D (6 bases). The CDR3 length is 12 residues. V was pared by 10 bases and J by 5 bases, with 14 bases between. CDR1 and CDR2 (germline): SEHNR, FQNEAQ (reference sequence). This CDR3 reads CATWGGETEAFF. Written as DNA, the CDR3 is TGTGCCACCTGGGGGGGCGAGACTGAAGCTTTCTTT.

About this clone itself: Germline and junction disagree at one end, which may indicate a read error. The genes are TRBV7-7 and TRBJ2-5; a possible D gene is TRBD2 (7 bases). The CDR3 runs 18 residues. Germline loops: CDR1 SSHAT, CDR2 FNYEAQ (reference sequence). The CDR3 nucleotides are TGTGCTAGCAGCTTAGGTCTCGAGGGGGAGGGTCTACAAGAGACCCAGTACTTC. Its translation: CASSLGLEGEGLQETQYF. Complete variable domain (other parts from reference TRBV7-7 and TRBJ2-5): GAGVSQSPRYKVTKRGQDVTLRCDPISSHATLYWYQQALGQGPEFLTYFNYEAQPDKSGLPSDRFSAERPEGSISTLTIQRTEQRDSAMYRCASSLGLEGEGLQETQYFGPGTRLLVL.

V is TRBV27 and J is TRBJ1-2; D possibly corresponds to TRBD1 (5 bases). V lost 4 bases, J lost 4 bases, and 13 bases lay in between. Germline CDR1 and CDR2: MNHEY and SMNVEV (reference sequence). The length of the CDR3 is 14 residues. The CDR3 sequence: CASSSIGGVYGYTF. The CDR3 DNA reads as TGTGCCAGCAGTTCGATTGGGGGTGTCTATGGCTACACCTTC.

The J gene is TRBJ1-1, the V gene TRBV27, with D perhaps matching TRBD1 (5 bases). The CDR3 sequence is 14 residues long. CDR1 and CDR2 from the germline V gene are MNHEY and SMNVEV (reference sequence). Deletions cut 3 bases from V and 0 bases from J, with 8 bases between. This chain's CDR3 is CASSFGGMNTEAFF. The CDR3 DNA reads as TGTGCCAGCAGTTTTGGGGGGATGAACACTGAAGCTTTCTTT.

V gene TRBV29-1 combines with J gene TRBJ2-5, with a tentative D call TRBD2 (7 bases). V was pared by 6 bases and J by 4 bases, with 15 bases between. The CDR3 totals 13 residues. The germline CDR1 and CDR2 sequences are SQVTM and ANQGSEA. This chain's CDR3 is CSVISGGPETQYF. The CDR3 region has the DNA TGCAGCGTAATCTCGGGGGGCCCAGAGACCCAGTACTTC.

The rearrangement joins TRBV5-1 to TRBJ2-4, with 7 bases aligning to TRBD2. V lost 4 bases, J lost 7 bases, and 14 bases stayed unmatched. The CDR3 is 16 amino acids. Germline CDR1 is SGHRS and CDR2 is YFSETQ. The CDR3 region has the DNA TGCGCCAGCAGCCCCCTAGCGGCCGCGCCAGAGAACATTCAGTACTTC. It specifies CASSPLAAAPENIQYF.

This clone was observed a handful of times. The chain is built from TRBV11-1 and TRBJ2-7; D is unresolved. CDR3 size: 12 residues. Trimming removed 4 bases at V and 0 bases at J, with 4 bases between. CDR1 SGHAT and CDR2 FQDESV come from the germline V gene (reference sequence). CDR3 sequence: CASSWDSYEQYF. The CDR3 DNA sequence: TGTGCCAGCAGCTGGGACTCCTACGAGCAGTACTTC.

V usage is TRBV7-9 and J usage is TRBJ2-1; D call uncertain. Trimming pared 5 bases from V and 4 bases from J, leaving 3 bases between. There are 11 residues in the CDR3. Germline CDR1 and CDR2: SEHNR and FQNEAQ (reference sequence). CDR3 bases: TGTGCCAGCAGCCCTTACAATGAGCAGTTCTTC. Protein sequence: CASSPYNEQFF.

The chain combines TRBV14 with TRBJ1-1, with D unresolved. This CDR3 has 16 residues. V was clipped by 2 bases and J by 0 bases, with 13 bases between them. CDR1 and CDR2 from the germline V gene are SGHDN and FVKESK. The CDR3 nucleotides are TGTGCCAGCAGCCAATTCAGCTTATACATGAACACTGAAGCTTTCTTT. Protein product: CASSQFSLYMNTEAFF.

In DNA, the CDR3 is TGTGCCAGCAGTGAATTGGGGGCGGGTAATGAAAAACTGTTTTTT. Amino acids: CASSELGAGNEKLFF. The chain combines TRBV25-1 with TRBJ1-4, with D perhaps matching TRBD1 (6 bases). This CDR3 is built from 15 residues. Germline V gives CDR1 MGHDK, CDR2 SYGVNS. Trimming cost V 1 base and J 4 bases, with 10 bases left between them.

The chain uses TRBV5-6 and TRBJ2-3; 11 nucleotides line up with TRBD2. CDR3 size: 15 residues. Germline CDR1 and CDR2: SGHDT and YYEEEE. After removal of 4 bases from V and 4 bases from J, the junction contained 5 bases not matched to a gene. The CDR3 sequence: CASSRASGRPDTQYF. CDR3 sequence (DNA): TGTGCCAGCAGCCGAGCTAGCGGGAGGCCAGATACGCAGTATTTT. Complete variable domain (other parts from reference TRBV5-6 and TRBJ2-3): DAGVTQSPTHLIKTRGQQVTLRCSPKSGHDTVSWYQQALGQGPQFIFQYYEEEERQRGNFPDRFSGHQFPNYSSELNVNALLLGDSALYLCASSRASGRPDTQYFGPGTRLTVL.

The CDR3 here is CATSEPHQPQHF. The CDR3 bases are TGTGCCACCAGTGAGCCGCATCAGCCCCAGCATTTT. The chain joins TRBV24-1 to TRBJ1-5, with D unresolved. V was trimmed by 4 bases and J by 5 bases, leaving 5 bases between them. Germline V CDR1 and CDR2: KGHDR, SFDVKD. This CDR3 contains 12 residues.

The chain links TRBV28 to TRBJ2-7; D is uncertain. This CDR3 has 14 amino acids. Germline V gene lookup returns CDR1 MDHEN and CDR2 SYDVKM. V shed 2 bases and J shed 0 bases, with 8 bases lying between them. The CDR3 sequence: CASSLDTNSYEQYF. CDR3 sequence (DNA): TGTGCCAGCAGTTTAGACACCAACTCCTACGAGCAGTACTTC.

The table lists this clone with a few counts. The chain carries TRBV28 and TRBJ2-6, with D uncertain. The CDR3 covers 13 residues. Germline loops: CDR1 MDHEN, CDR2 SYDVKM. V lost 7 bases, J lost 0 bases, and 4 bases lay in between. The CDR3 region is CASTDSGANVLTF. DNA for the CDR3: TGTGCCAGCACAGACTCTGGGGCCAACGTCCTGACTTTC.

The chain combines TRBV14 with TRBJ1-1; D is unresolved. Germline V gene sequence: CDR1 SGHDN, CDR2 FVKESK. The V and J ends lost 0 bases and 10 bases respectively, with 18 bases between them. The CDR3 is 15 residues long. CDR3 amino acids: CASSQELTSAGRAFF. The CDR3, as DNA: TGTGCCAGCAGCCAAGAATTGACTAGCGCCGGACGAGCTTTCTTT. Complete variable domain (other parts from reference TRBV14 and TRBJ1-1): EAGVTQFPSHSVIEKGQTVTLRCDPISGHDNLYWYRRVMGKEIKFLLHFVKESKQDESGMPNNRFLAERTGGTYSTLKVQPAELEDSGVYFCASSQELTSAGRAFFGQGTRLTVV.

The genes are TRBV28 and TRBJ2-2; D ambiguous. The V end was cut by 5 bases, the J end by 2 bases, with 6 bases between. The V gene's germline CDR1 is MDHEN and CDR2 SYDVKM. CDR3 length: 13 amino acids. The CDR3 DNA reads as TGTGCCAGCAGTCAATTAAACACCGGGGAGCTGTTTTTT. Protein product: CASSQLNTGELFF.

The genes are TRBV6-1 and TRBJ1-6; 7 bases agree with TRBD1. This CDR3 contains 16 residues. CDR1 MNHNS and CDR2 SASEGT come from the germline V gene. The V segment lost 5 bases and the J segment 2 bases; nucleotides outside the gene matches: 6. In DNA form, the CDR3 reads TGTGCCAGCAGTCAAGTAGGGGGCCCCTATAATTCACCCCTCCACTTT. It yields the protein CASSQVGGPYNSPLHF.

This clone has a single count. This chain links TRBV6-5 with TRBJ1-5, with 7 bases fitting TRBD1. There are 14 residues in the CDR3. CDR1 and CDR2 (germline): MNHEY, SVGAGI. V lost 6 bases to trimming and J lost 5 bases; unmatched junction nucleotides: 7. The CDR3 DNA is TGTGCCAGCAGCGAGGGGACAGAATATCAGCCCCAGCATTTT. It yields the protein CASSEGTEYQPQHF.

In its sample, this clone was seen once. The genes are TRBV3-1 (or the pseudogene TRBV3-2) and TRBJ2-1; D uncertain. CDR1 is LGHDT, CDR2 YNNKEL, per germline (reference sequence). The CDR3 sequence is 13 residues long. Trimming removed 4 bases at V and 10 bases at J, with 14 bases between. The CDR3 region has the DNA TGTGCCAGCAGCCCCGACCTTAGGCTGGAGCAGTTCTTC. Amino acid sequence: CASSPDLRLEQFF.

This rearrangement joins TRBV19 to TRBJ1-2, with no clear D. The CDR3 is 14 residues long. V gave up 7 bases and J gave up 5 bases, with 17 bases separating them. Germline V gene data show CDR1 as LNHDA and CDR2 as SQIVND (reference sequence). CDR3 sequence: CASKPGDGIYGYTF. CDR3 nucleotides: TGTGCCAGTAAGCCGGGCGACGGGATTTATGGCTACACCTTC.